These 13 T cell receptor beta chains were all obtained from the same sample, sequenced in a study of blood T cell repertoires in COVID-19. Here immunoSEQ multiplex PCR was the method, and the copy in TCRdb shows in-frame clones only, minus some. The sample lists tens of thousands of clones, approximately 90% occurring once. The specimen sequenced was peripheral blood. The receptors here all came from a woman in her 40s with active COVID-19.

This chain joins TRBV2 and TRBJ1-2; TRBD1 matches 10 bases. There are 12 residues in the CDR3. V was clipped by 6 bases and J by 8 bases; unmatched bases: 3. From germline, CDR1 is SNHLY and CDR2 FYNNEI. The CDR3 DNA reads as TGTGCCAGCAGGGGGACAGGGGAAGGCTACACCTTC. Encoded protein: CASRGTGEGYTF.

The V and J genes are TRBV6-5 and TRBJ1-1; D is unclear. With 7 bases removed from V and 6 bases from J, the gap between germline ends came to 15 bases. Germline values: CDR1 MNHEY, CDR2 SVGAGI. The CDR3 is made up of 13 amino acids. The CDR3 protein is CASMEGPAPEAFF. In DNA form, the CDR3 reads TGTGCCAGCATGGAGGGCCCGGCCCCTGAAGCTTTCTTT.

The CDR3 protein is CASSLDPGITEAFF. The CDR3 region has the DNA TGTGCCAGCAGCTTAGATCCAGGTATCACTGAAGCTTTCTTT. This chain joins TRBV7-2 and TRBJ1-1; no reliable D call. The CDR3 length is 14 residues. CDR1 is SGHTA and CDR2 is FQGNSA in the germline V gene. The V gene lost 1 base and the J gene lost 4 bases, with 10 bases spanning the gap. The full variable domain, rest sourced from reference TRBV7-2 and TRBJ1-1, is GAGVSQSPSNKVTEKGKDVELRCDPISGHTALYWYRQSLGQGLEFLIYFQGNSAPDKSGLPSDRFSAERTGGSVSTLTIQRTQQEDSAVYLCASSLDPGITEAFFGQGTRLTVV.

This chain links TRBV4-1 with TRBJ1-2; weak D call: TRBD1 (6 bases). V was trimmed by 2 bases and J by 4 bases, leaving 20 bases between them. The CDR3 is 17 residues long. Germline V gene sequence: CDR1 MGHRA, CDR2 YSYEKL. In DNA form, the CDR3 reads TGCGCCAGCAGCCAACGGTCTAGGGCGGGGGCCTCCTATGGCTACACCTTC. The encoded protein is CASSQRSRAGASYGYTF.

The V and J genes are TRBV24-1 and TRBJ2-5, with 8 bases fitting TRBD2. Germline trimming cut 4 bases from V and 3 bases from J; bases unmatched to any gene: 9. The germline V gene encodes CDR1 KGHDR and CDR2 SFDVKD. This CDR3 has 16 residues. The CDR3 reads CATSDPGGSGEETQYF. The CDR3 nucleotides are TGTGCCACCAGTGACCCCGGGGGTAGCGGGGAAGAGACCCAGTACTTC.

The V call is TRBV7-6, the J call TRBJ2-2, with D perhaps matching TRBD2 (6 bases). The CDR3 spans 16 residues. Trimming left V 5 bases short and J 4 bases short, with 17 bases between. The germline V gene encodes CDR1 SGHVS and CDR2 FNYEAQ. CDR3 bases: TGTGCCAGCAGCCTACCTGGGTCGGGGGTCACCGGGGAGCTGTTTTTT. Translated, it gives CASSLPGSGVTGELFF.

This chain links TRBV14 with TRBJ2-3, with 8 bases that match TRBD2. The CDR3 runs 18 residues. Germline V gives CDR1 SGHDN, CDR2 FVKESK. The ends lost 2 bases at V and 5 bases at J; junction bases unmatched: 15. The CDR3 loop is CASSQSGFVSGVIDTQYF. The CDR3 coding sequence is TGTGCCAGCAGCCAAAGCGGTTTCGTTAGCGGGGTGATAGATACGCAGTATTTT.

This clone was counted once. In DNA form, the CDR3 reads TGTGCCAGCAGCCGGGACAGTCTGTCTGAAGCTTTCTTT. Amino acids: CASSRDSLSEAFF. The chain links TRBV5-6 to TRBJ1-1; 7 nucleotides line up with TRBD1. The germline V gene has CDR1 SGHDT and CDR2 YYEEEE. After removal of 4 bases from V and 6 bases from J, the junction contained 6 bases not matched to a gene. The CDR3 is 13 amino acids.

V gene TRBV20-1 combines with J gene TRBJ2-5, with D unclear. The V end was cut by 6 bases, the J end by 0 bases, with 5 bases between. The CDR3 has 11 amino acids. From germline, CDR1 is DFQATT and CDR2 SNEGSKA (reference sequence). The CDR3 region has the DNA TGCAGTGCCCTTTACCAAGAGACCCAGTACTTC. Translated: CSALYQETQYF.

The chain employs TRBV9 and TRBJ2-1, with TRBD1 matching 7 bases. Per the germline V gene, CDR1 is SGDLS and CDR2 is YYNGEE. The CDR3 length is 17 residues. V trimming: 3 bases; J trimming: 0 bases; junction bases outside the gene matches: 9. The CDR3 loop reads CASSATPGQLSYNEQFF. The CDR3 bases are TGTGCCAGCAGCGCGACCCCGGGACAGCTCTCCTACAATGAGCAGTTCTTC.

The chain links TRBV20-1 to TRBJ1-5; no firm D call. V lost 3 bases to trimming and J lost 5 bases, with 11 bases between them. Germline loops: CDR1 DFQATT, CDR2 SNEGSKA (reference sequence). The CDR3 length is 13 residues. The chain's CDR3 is CSASSQNYQPQHF. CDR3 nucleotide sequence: TGCAGTGCTAGTAGTCAGAATTATCAGCCCCAGCATTTT.

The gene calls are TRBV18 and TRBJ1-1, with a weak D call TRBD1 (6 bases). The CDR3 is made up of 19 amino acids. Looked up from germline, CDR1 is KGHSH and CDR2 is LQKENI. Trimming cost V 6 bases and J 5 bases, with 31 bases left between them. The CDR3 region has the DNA TGTGCCAGCTCGGTATTAAACGCCTTGGGGGGGCAGCGAGGGACTGAAGCTTTCTTT. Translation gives CASSVLNALGGQRGTEAFF.

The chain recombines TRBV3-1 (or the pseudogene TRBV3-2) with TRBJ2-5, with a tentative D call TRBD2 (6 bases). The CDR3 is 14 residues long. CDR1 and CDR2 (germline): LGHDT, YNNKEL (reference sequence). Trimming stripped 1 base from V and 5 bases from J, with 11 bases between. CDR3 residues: CASSQGVSGETQYF. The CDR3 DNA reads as TGTGCCAGCAGCCAAGGAGTTAGCGGCGAGACCCAGTACTTC.